This TCR beta chain was identified during a study of T cells after yellow fever vaccination. Overall study: When fractions had low cell numbers, they were prepared with SMART-Seq v4 Ultra Low Input. Study-wide results and limits: Reappearance after the booster was observed for most primary-vaccination clones (more than 95% CD4, almost 90% CD8). FACS-sorted repertoires could contain abundant clonotypes contaminating from the bulk population.

V lost 1 base to trimming and J lost 5 bases, with 11 bases between them. Germline V gene data show CDR1 as MGHRA and CDR2 as YSYEKL. The CDR3 is 14 amino acids. TCRdb used MiXCR to reprocess the 5' RACE reads, holding one entry per CDR3 protein. The sample has approximately 450,000 distinct CDR3 sequences; around 20% are singletons. About this clonotype itself: Its antigen is currently unknown.

V usage is TRBV4-1 and J usage is TRBJ1-2, with no clear D. This sample comprised PBMCs, obtained before the yellow fever booster vaccination. This clonotype originated in a man younger than 35 who received the YFV17D yellow fever vaccine. DNA of the CDR3: TGCGCCAGCAGCCAAGTATGGGAGGAGTATGGCTACACCTTC. This encodes CASSQVWEEYGYTF.